This section outlines one T cell receptor (beta chain) sequence together with its context. What it recognizes is unknown. Sequencing was performed with immunoSEQ multiplex PCR; in TCRdb, only in-frame clones are kept and a portion is missing. The sample lists some 350,000 clones; roughly 85% were seen once. The data were taken from a study of Ad26.COV2.S vaccination and SARS-CoV-2 variants. At the level of the study: The authors gave Ad26.COV2.S intramuscularly, either once or twice 56 days apart.

Treatment specified: over 15 received Ad26.COV2.S at low or high dose, single or two shots; several received placebo; per-sample allocation not given. Repertoires come from day 63 after the first vaccine or placebo injection. Overall study findings and caveats: Vaccinees reportedly had broad spike-specific CD8+ and CD4+ T cell responses.

V dropped 1 base and J dropped 3 bases, with 16 bases sitting between them. Germline CDR1 reads SEHNR; CDR2 reads FQNEAQ (reference sequence). The CDR3 has 17 amino acids. The receptor was derived from a person between 18 and 65 years old who received the Ad26.COV2.S COVID-19 vaccine or a placebo. The input for sequencing was peripheral blood, taken in a trial of Ad26.COV2.S vaccine versus placebo. This rearrangement joins TRBV7-9 to TRBJ2-1; D is uncertain. The CDR3 reads CASSLDPRVLIYNEQFF. DNA for the CDR3: TGTGCCAGCAGCTTAGATCCTCGGGTTCTCATCTACAATGAGCAGTTCTTC.